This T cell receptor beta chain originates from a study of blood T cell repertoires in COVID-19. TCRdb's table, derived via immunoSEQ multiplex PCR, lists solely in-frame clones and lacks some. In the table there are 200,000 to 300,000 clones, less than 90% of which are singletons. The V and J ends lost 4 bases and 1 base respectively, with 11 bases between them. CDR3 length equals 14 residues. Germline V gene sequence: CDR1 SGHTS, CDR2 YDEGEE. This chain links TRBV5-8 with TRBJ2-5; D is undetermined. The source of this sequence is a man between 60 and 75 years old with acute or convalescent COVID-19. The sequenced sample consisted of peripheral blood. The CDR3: CASSPYPIQETQYF. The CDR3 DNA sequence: TGTGCCAGCAGCCCCTACCCCATCCAAGAGACCCAGTACTTC.